These 22 T cell receptor beta chains were all obtained from the same sample, sequenced in a study of CD8+ T cells in alopecia areata. RNA was isolated and reverse transcribed to cDNA, the sequencing template. Only in-frame clones appear in the TCRdb table, and some are missing; sequencing was by immunoSEQ multiplex PCR. The repertoire consists of around 140,000 clones, with 40% to 55% occurring once and the leading ten covering roughly 0.9%. This sample comprised CD4+ T cells sorted from blood, obtained at week 0. These receptors were taken from a human donor with alopecia areata.

The chain employs TRBV5-1 and TRBJ1-1; TRBD1 matches at 11 bases. Germline V lookup: CDR1 SGHRS, CDR2 YFSETQ. With V trimmed by 2 bases and J by 4 bases, 4 bases remained unmatched. This CDR3 contains 15 residues. DNA for the CDR3: TGCGCCAGCAGCTTAGGACAGGGGGCGATCACTGAAGCTTTCTTT. Residues: CASSLGQGAITEAFF.

This clone was counted a single time. This sequence joins TRBV27 and TRBJ2-3, with a tentative D call TRBD2 (6 bases). Germline values: CDR1 MNHEY, CDR2 SMNVEV (reference sequence). Trimming removed 1 base from V and 5 bases from J, with 16 bases in between. CDR3 length equals 16 residues. CDR3 protein: CASSLFGSGYGDTQYF. The CDR3, as DNA: TGTGCCAGCAGTTTATTCGGGAGCGGGTATGGAGATACGCAGTATTTT.

This clone was picked up a small number of times. The rearrangement links TRBV9 to TRBJ2-5; D is ambiguous. This CDR3 is built from 13 residues. CDR1 is SGDLS, CDR2 YYNGEE, per germline. Trimming stripped 0 bases from V and 2 bases from J, with 5 bases between. The CDR3 loop is CASSVDLQETQYF. The CDR3 DNA is TGTGCCAGCAGCGTAGATCTTCAAGAGACCCAGTACTTC.

This clone was detected only a few times. The chain joins TRBV14 to TRBJ1-2; 7 positions match TRBD1. CDR1 and CDR2 (germline): SGHDN, FVKESK. With 5 bases clipped from V and 8 bases from J, the junction kept 11 bases outside the gene matches. CDR3 length equals 14 residues. In DNA form, the CDR3 reads TGTGCCAGCAGCGGACGACAGGGTATGGGAGGCTACACCTTC. Protein product: CASSGRQGMGGYTF.

V gene TRBV10-3 combines with J gene TRBJ1-2; 8 nucleotides agree with TRBD1. CDR1 and CDR2 from the germline V gene are ENHRY and SYGVKD. The ends lost 4 bases at V and 6 bases at J; junction bases unmatched: 10. The CDR3 length is 15 residues. The DNA of the CDR3 is TGTGCCATCAGTGGTCGTGACAGGGGTCTCGATGGCTACACCTTC. It is translated as CAISGRDRGLDGYTF.

The rearrangement links TRBV7-2 to TRBJ2-4; tentatively, D is TRBD2 (5 bases). Trimming removed 5 bases from V and 6 bases from J, with 14 bases in between. From germline, CDR1 is SGHTA and CDR2 FQGNSA. The CDR3 length is 14 residues. CDR3 sequence reads: CASSRGHPLNIQYF. The CDR3 DNA reads TGTGCCAGCAGCCGAGGGCACCCATTAAACATTCAGTACTTC. Full variable domain (outside the CDR3, taken from reference TRBV7-2 and TRBJ2-4): GAGVSQSPSNKVTEKGKDVELRCDPISGHTALYWYRQSLGQGLEFLIYFQGNSAPDKSGLPSDRFSAERTGGSVSTLTIQRTQQEDSAVYLCASSRGHPLNIQYFGAGTRLSVL.

The chain employs TRBV7-2 and TRBJ2-3, with 9 bases matching TRBD1. This CDR3 is 17 amino acids long. V shed 3 bases and J 0 bases; nucleotides not matched to a gene: 7. Germline V CDR1 and CDR2: SGHTA, FQGNSA. In DNA form, the CDR3 reads TGTGCCAGCAGCTTCAAGACAGGGGGGGTTAGCACAGATACGCAGTATTTT. Its protein product is CASSFKTGGVSTDTQYF.

This chain's CDR3 is CASSVGGDTYEQYF. DNA of the CDR3: TGTGCCAGCAGCGTAGGCGGGGACACCTACGAGCAGTACTTC. The rearrangement uses TRBV9 and TRBJ2-7; D may be TRBD1 or TRBD2 (6 bases each). CDR3 length: 14 residues. Germline CDR1 SGDLS, CDR2 YYNGEE. Between the trimmed V and J ends, which lost 0 bases and 2 bases, there was a span of 9 bases. Variable domain in full (rest from reference TRBV9 and TRBJ2-7): DSGVTQTPKHLITATGQRVTLRCSPRSGDLSVYWYQQSLDQGLQFLIQYYNGEERAKGNILERFSAQQFPDLHSELNLSSLELGDSALYFCASSVGGDTYEQYFGPGTRLTVT.

The rearrangement uses TRBV5-4 and TRBJ2-3; 8 bases are a match to TRBD2. This CDR3 is 18 amino acids long. After removal of 4 bases from V and 0 bases from J, the junction contained 13 bases not matched to a gene. Germline V CDR1 and CDR2: SGHNT, YYREEE (reference sequence). This chain's CDR3 is CASSAGARTSPSTDTQYF. The DNA for the CDR3 is TGTGCCAGCAGCGCAGGCGCCCGGACTAGCCCCAGCACAGATACGCAGTATTTT.

This clone was observed a few times. The V gene is TRBV29-1, the J gene TRBJ2-5; TRBD2 might be the D (5 bases). Per germline, CDR1 SQVTM and CDR2 ANQGSEA. The V end lost 4 bases, the J end lost 0 bases, and 12 bases lay between the germline ends. CDR3 size: 14 residues. The CDR3, as DNA: TGCAGCGTTGCGACTACCCTGTACCAAGAGACCCAGTACTTC. Translating it yields CSVATTLYQETQYF.

This clone was counted only a few times. This chain joins TRBV15 and TRBJ2-1; no firm D call. The CDR3 is 18 residues long. Germline CDR1 is LNHNV and CDR2 is YYDKDF (reference sequence). V gave up 0 bases and J gave up 0 bases, with 15 bases separating them. Here the CDR3 reads CATSRDLGNSLSYNEQFF. The CDR3 nucleotides read TGTGCCACCAGCAGAGATCTCGGCAATTCCCTCTCCTACAATGAGCAGTTCTTC.

The chain carries TRBV30 and TRBJ2-7; no definite D call. CDR1 is GTSNPN, CDR2 SVGIG, per germline (reference sequence). Trimming pared 4 bases from V and 5 bases from J, leaving 18 bases between. The length of the CDR3 is 14 residues. CDR3 protein: CAWTMGGFGNEQYF. In nucleotides, the CDR3 is TGTGCCTGGACAATGGGCGGCTTCGGCAACGAGCAGTACTTC.

This chain joins TRBV18 and TRBJ1-1, with TRBD1 identical over 7 bases. Germline lookup yields CDR1 KGHSH and CDR2 LQKENI. J lost 6 bases, V lost 4 bases, and 8 bases had no gene match. This CDR3 contains 14 residues. The CDR3 DNA reads as TGTGCCAGCTCACTGACAGGGCTCACGTCTGAAGCTTTCTTT. This translates into CASSLTGLTSEAFF.

CDR3 nucleotides: TGTGCCTGGAGCCCTGGAGATACGCAGTATTTT. The encoded protein is CAWSPGDTQYF. The V call is TRBV30, the J call TRBJ2-3; no definite D call. V was trimmed by 3 bases and J by 5 bases, leaving 6 bases between them. This CDR3 spans 11 amino acids. Germline lookup yields CDR1 GTSNPN and CDR2 SVGIG (reference sequence).

The rearrangement joins TRBV30 to TRBJ1-1, with D unresolved. V lost 2 bases, J lost 1 base, and 11 bases lay in between. Germline V gene lookup returns CDR1 GTSNPN and CDR2 SVGIG (reference sequence). The CDR3 runs to 14 residues. CDR3 nucleotides: TGTGCCTGGAGTAGACCGGACTGGAACACTGAAGCTTTCTTT. Translation gives CAWSRPDWNTEAFF.

This clone was observed a few times. This chain connects TRBV5-1 to TRBJ1-2; no definite D call. Trimming pared 1 base from V and 4 bases from J, leaving 8 bases between. The CDR3 consists of 13 residues. The germline gives CDR1 SGHRS, CDR2 YFSETQ. The CDR3 bases are TGCGCCAGCAGCTTGACACAGACCTATGGCTACACCTTC. This encodes CASSLTQTYGYTF.

This clone was picked up a small number of times. The DNA of the CDR3 is TGTGCCAGCAGCCAAGGAACAGGGGGGTTAGATTACGAGCAGTACTTC. Translating it yields CASSQGTGGLDYEQYF. The J gene is TRBJ2-7, the V gene TRBV4-2, with TRBD1 matching 8 bases. This CDR3 spans 16 amino acids. V lost 1 base to trimming and J lost 4 bases; unmatched junction nucleotides: 9. Germline V gene sequence: CDR1 LGHNA, CDR2 YNFKEQ.

This clone was found once. J is TRBJ2-2 and V is TRBV6-1; maybe TRBD1 (5 bases). Germline V gene lookup returns CDR1 MNHNS and CDR2 SASEGT. Trimming took off 1 base at V and 4 bases at J, with 10 bases between the two ends. CDR3 length: 15 residues. For the CDR3, the DNA is TGTGCCAGCAGTGAAGAATTACAGGCCACCGGGGAGCTGTTTTTT. Its translation is CASSEELQATGELFF.

The V gene is TRBV30, the J gene TRBJ2-5; no clear D gene. Germline V CDR1 and CDR2: GTSNPN, SVGIG (reference sequence). The V end was cut by 0 bases, the J end by 5 bases, with 4 bases between. The CDR3 is made up of 11 amino acids. CDR3 coding DNA: TGTGCCTGGAGTGTACCTGAGACCCAGTACTTC. Protein product: CAWSVPETQYF.

The chain combines TRBV30 with TRBJ2-7; tentatively, D is TRBD2 (6 bases). Germline lookup yields CDR1 GTSNPN and CDR2 SVGIG (reference sequence). V lost 4 bases, J lost 3 bases, and 19 bases lay in between. CDR3 length: 15 amino acids. The CDR3 nucleotides are TGTGCCTGGACCCTGGGGGACTGGGGAATCTACGAGCAGTACTTC. Translating gives CAWTLGDWGIYEQYF.

The rearrangement links TRBV11-1 to TRBJ1-2; a possible D gene is TRBD1 (5 bases). Germline CDR1 SGHAT, CDR2 FQDESV (reference sequence). V lost 5 bases to trimming and J lost 0 bases, with 16 bases between them. This CDR3 has 16 residues. The DNA of the CDR3 is TGTGCCAGCAGCAGACGGGACGGCCGAGCTAACTATGGCTACACCTTC. As protein: CASSRRDGRANYGYTF.

The chain uses TRBV5-6 and TRBJ2-5; a weak D match, TRBD1 (6 bases). V was clipped by 2 bases and J by 0 bases, with 8 bases between them. This CDR3 has 14 amino acids. Germline V CDR1 and CDR2: SGHDT, YYEEEE. The CDR3 DNA reads TGTGCCAGCAGCTTCAGGGGTTACCAAGAGACCCAGTACTTC. This translates into CASSFRGYQETQYF.